Presented here are 21 T cell receptor beta chains from one specimen sequenced in a study of blood T cell repertoires in COVID-19. Measured with immunoSEQ multiplex PCR; TCRdb has only the in-frame clones, and not every one. The profile covers 250,000 to 300,000 clones, with roughly 88% appearing a single time and roughly 2% taken by the ten largest. The specimen was PBMCs or T cells enriched from blood (not recorded which). The receptor source for this set is a woman aged 40 to 50 with acute COVID-19.

V usage is TRBV5-1 and J usage is TRBJ1-1; 9 bases fit TRBD1. The CDR3 is 13 amino acids. V lost 6 bases, J lost 7 bases, and 7 bases stayed unmatched. Germline CDR1 is SGHRS and CDR2 is YFSETQ. CDR3 region: CASKQGASGEAFF. CDR3 coding DNA: TGCGCCAGCAAACAGGGGGCATCGGGTGAAGCTTTCTTT.

This sequence joins TRBV2 and TRBJ1-2; D is ambiguous. The CDR3 has 13 amino acids. V was pared by 3 bases and J by 0 bases, with 5 bases between. The V gene's germline CDR1 is SNHLY and CDR2 FYNNEI. CDR3 sequence (DNA): TGTGCCAGCAGTGAGCGGACTAACTATGGCTACACCTTC. It encodes CASSERTNYGYTF.

V is TRBV6-5 and J is TRBJ1-1, with D maybe TRBD1 (5 bases). V shed 2 bases and J shed 8 bases, with 15 bases lying between them. CDR1 and CDR2 from the germline V gene are MNHEY and SVGAGI. This CDR3 spans 14 amino acids. The CDR3 is CASSYTDTHREAFF. The CDR3 coding sequence is TGTGCCAGCAGTTACACGGACACGCACCGCGAAGCTTTCTTT.

The CDR3 DNA is TGCAGTGCTAGTGGTTTAGCGGACCCTTACGAGCAGTACTTC. Its protein is CSASGLADPYEQYF. J is TRBJ2-7 and V is TRBV20-1; tentative D call: TRBD2 (6 bases). Germline lookup yields CDR1 DFQATT and CDR2 SNEGSKA (reference sequence). V lost 3 bases, J lost 4 bases, and 16 bases lay in between. The CDR3 totals 14 residues.

V gene TRBV28 combines with J gene TRBJ1-2, with D hard to call. The CDR3 length is 14 residues. The V end was cut by 3 bases, the J end by 1 base, with 9 bases between. CDR1 is MDHEN, CDR2 SYDVKM, per germline. CDR3 in DNA: TGTGCCAGCAGTTTCTGGCAGATTAACTATGGCTACACCTTC. This translates into CASSFWQINYGYTF.

J is TRBJ1-3 and V is TRBV3-1 (or the pseudogene TRBV3-2); D not certain. The CDR3 runs 15 residues. The germline V gene has CDR1 LGHDT and CDR2 YNNKEL (reference sequence). With 2 bases removed from V and 4 bases from J, the gap between germline ends came to 12 bases. The CDR3 DNA sequence: TGTGCCAGCAGCCAATCCGGGGTCTCGGGAAACACCATATATTTT. It is translated as CASSQSGVSGNTIYF.

The chain combines TRBV10-2 with TRBJ1-1; 10 nucleotides match TRBD1. CDR1 and CDR2 (germline): WSHSY, SAAADI. The CDR3 contains 15 residues. With 3 bases clipped from V and 5 bases from J, the junction kept 6 bases outside the gene matches. CDR3: CASSERDRGRTEAFF. CDR3 nucleotides: TGCGCCAGCAGTGAACGGGACAGGGGAAGAACTGAAGCTTTCTTT.

The chain carries TRBV9 and TRBJ1-5, with TRBD1 matching over 8 bases. The CDR3 has 17 amino acids. Germline assignment: CDR1 SGDLS and CDR2 YYNGEE. V lost 3 bases and J lost 1; bases outside the gene matches: 9. The CDR3, as DNA: TGTGCCAGCAGCGCCAACGATTGGACAGGGAGCAATCAGCCCCAGCATTTT. It codes for CASSANDWTGSNQPQHF.

The chain joins TRBV10-1 to TRBJ2-1; no definite D call. Trimming removed 8 bases from V and 4 bases from J, with 6 bases in between. The CDR3 is 11 amino acids. The V gene's germline CDR1 is WNHNN and CDR2 SYGVQD (reference sequence). The CDR3 sequence: CASPVYNEQFF. The DNA for the CDR3 is TGCGCCAGCCCCGTATACAATGAGCAGTTCTTC.

The chain uses TRBV7-9 and TRBJ1-1, with D possibly being TRBD1 (5 bases). Germline-derived CDR1 and CDR2 are SEHNR and FQNEAQ (reference sequence). V shed 0 bases and J shed 8 bases, with 16 bases lying between them. There are 15 residues in the CDR3. The CDR3 protein is CASSLALYRSQEAFF. The CDR3 coding sequence is TGTGCCAGCAGCTTAGCGCTGTACAGGAGCCAAGAAGCTTTCTTT.

This chain uses TRBV11-2 with TRBJ2-7, with 7 bases aligning to TRBD2. With 5 bases clipped from V and 3 bases from J, the junction kept 7 bases outside the gene matches. CDR3 length equals 14 residues. Germline V gene data show CDR1 as SGHAT and CDR2 as FQNNGV. CDR3 loop: CASSAIGGFYEQYF. CDR3 nucleotides: TGTGCCAGCAGCGCAATCGGGGGGTTCTACGAGCAGTACTTC.

The genes are TRBV7-2 and TRBJ2-1; D perhaps matches TRBD2 (5 bases). Germline values: CDR1 SGHTA, CDR2 FQGNSA. The germline V and J ends were trimmed by 4 bases and 7 bases, with 11 bases remaining between them. The CDR3 has 13 amino acids. The CDR3 region has the DNA TGTGCCAGCAGCTATACCGGACTGAATGAGCAGTTCTTC. This translates into CASSYTGLNEQFF. The complete variable domain, with remaining parts taken from reference TRBV7-2 and TRBJ2-1, reads GAGVSQSPSNKVTEKGKDVELRCDPISGHTALYWYRQSLGQGLEFLIYFQGNSAPDKSGLPSDRFSAERTGGSVSTLTIQRTQQEDSAVYLCASSYTGLNEQFFGPGTRLTVL.

The V and J genes are TRBV5-1 and TRBJ2-5; unclear D gene. The V and J ends lost 4 bases and 3 bases respectively, with 10 bases between them. The CDR3 sequence is 13 residues long. Per the germline V gene, CDR1 is SGHRS and CDR2 is YFSETQ. This CDR3 reads CASSLTFKETQYF. The CDR3, as DNA: TGCGCCAGCAGCCTCACTTTTAAAGAGACCCAGTACTTC.

This clone appeared a few times. CDR3 bases: TGTGCCAGCAGCCAAGTGGCGGGGACTGGAGAGACCCAGTACTTC. Its translation is CASSQVAGTGETQYF. V gene TRBV4-2 combines with J gene TRBJ2-5; TRBD2 might be the D (6 bases). V was shortened by 1 base and J by 4 bases, with 13 bases between the two germline ends. From germline, CDR1 is LGHNA and CDR2 YNFKEQ. The length of the CDR3 is 15 residues.

The V and J genes are TRBV5-8 and TRBJ1-4; 7 bases match TRBD1. This CDR3 has 14 residues. CDR1 and CDR2 (germline): SGHTS, YDEGEE. With 3 bases clipped from V and 4 bases from J, the junction kept 3 bases outside the gene matches. CDR3 in DNA: TGTGCCAGCAGCTGGGACAGCTTTAATGAAAAACTGTTTTTT. Residues: CASSWDSFNEKLFF.

V gene TRBV12-3 or TRBV12-4 combines with J gene TRBJ1-2; 7 bases match TRBD1. The ends lost 6 bases at V and 8 bases at J; junction bases unmatched: 9. This CDR3 has 13 residues. CDR3 region: CASSRDRDEGYTF. CDR3 sequence (DNA): TGTGCCAGCAGCCGAGACAGGGATGAAGGCTACACCTTC.

This rearrangement joins TRBV2 to TRBJ1-3; 7 bases fit TRBD1. Per the germline V gene, CDR1 is SNHLY and CDR2 is FYNNEI. The J segment lost 0 bases and the V segment lost 7 bases, leaving 6 bases of the junction unmatched. The CDR3 has 15 residues. This CDR3 reads CASIPDRYSGNTIYF. CDR3 nucleotide sequence: TGTGCCAGCATACCGGACAGGTACTCTGGAAACACCATATATTTT.

The J gene is TRBJ1-6, the V gene TRBV27; D is perhaps TRBD1 (5 bases). The length of the CDR3 is 16 residues. Germline V gene lookup returns CDR1 MNHEY and CDR2 SMNVEV (reference sequence). Trimming removed 3 bases from V and 7 bases from J, with 16 bases in between. CDR3 amino acids: CASSFWGGSWNSPLHF. The CDR3, as DNA: TGTGCCAGCAGTTTTTGGGGGGGGTCTTGGAATTCACCCCTCCACTTT.

A few counts support this clone. This chain uses TRBV19 with TRBJ1-2; TRBD1 might be the D (6 bases). The V gene lost 10 bases and the J gene lost 7 bases, with 28 bases spanning the gap. This CDR3 contains 16 residues. The germline V gene encodes CDR1 LNHDA and CDR2 SQIVND (reference sequence). CDR3 residues: CATSRAGALLEGGYTF. The CDR3 DNA is TGTGCCACGTCTCGGGCAGGGGCCCTTCTTGAGGGTGGCTACACCTTC.

The rearrangement uses TRBV18 and TRBJ1-5; 7 bases are shared with TRBD1. Per the germline V gene, CDR1 is KGHSH and CDR2 is LQKENI. The CDR3 runs 13 residues. V was clipped by 5 bases and J by 4 bases; unmatched bases: 2. The chain's CDR3 is CASSEGQNQPQHF. The DNA of the CDR3 is TGTGCCAGCTCAGAGGGACAGAATCAGCCCCAGCATTTT.

The chain uses TRBV3-1 (or the pseudogene TRBV3-2) and TRBJ2-3; 7 nucleotides agree with TRBD1. V lost 1 base and J lost 0; bases outside the gene matches: 1. This CDR3 spans 15 amino acids. Germline CDR1 and CDR2: LGHDT and YNNKEL (reference sequence). The CDR3 sequence: CASSQGQGSTDTQYF. CDR3 coding DNA: TGTGCCAGCAGCCAAGGACAGGGCAGCACAGATACGCAGTATTTT.